These 32 T cell receptor beta chains originate from one sample sequenced in a study of blood T cell repertoires in COVID-19. Sequencing was performed with immunoSEQ multiplex PCR; in TCRdb, only in-frame clones are kept and a portion is missing. The repertoire includes more than 100,000 clones, about 85% of them detected once, and 11% sits in the top ten. The sample taken for sequencing was peripheral blood. These receptors all come from a man aged 80 or over with acute or convalescent COVID-19.

The V gene is TRBV2, the J gene TRBJ2-1; D is possibly TRBD1 (5 bases). The CDR3 length is 15 residues. From germline, CDR1 is SNHLY and CDR2 FYNNEI. V lost 8 bases to trimming and J lost 1 base, with 15 bases between them. The CDR3 spells CASRPFRESYNEQFF. CDR3 coding DNA: TGTGCCAGCCGGCCCTTCAGGGAATCCTACAATGAGCAGTTCTTC. Complete variable domain (other parts from reference TRBV2 and TRBJ2-1): EPEVTQTPSHQVTQMGQEVILRCVPISNHLYFYWYRQILGQKVEFLVSFYNNEISEKSEIFDDQFSVERPDGSNFTLKIRSTKLEDSAMYFCASRPFRESYNEQFFGPGTRLTVL.

This clone was detected once. The J gene is TRBJ1-5, the V gene TRBV2; 7 bases map to TRBD1. This CDR3 is 15 amino acids long. Trimming cost V 1 base and J 2 bases; bases outside gene matches: 2. Per germline, CDR1 SNHLY and CDR2 FYNNEI. CDR3 region: CASSEGGTGNQPQHF. DNA for the CDR3: TGTGCCAGCAGTGAAGGGGGGACAGGCAATCAGCCCCAGCATTTT.

The chain links TRBV19 to TRBJ1-5; no clear D. Germline lookup yields CDR1 LNHDA and CDR2 SQIVND (reference sequence). Deletions cut 7 bases from V and 5 bases from J, with 9 bases between. The CDR3 runs 12 residues. The CDR3 spells CASIGDYQPQHF. CDR3 sequence (DNA): TGTGCCAGTATCGGAGATTATCAGCCCCAGCATTTT.

The chain has TRBV19 and TRBJ1-4, with 7 positions matching TRBD1. Germline CDR1 LNHDA, CDR2 SQIVND (reference sequence). Trimming at V came to 8 bases and at J to 8 bases, leaving 11 bases not matched to a gene. The CDR3 spans 14 residues. The CDR3 DNA reads as TGTGCCAGTCTCCCTCCAGGGGGGCGAGAAAAACTGTTTTTT. Protein sequence: CASLPPGGREKLFF.

The chain links TRBV5-1 to TRBJ2-5, with TRBD1 matching over 8 bases. With 4 bases clipped from V and 5 bases from J, the junction kept 4 bases outside the gene matches. The CDR3 covers 13 residues. Germline V gene lookup returns CDR1 SGHRS and CDR2 YFSETQ. CDR3 DNA: TGCGCCAGCAGCGGACAGGGATTCGAGACCCAGTACTTC. It encodes CASSGQGFETQYF.

The chain is built from TRBV30 and TRBJ2-7; D possibly corresponds to TRBD1 (5 bases). The CDR3 is 13 amino acids. The V end lost 4 bases, the J end lost 3 bases, and 13 bases lay between the germline ends. Germline loops: CDR1 GTSNPN, CDR2 SVGIG (reference sequence). CDR3 sequence: CAWTQGTGYEQYF. In nucleotides, the CDR3 is TGTGCCTGGACCCAGGGCACAGGCTACGAGCAGTACTTC.

This chain uses TRBV28 with TRBJ1-2; 7 bases map to TRBD1. Looked up from germline, CDR1 is MDHEN and CDR2 is SYDVKM. The V and J ends lost 1 base and 4 bases, in that order; junction bases with no gene match: 3. This CDR3 is built from 14 residues. The CDR3 reads CASSLLRQGYGYTF. The DNA for the CDR3 is TGTGCCAGCAGTTTATTAAGACAGGGCTATGGCTACACCTTC.

The V gene is TRBV7-9, the J gene TRBJ2-1, with 10 bases fitting TRBD2. J lost 2 bases, V lost 4 bases, and 8 bases had no gene match. The CDR3 runs 17 residues. Germline-derived CDR1 and CDR2 are SEHNR and FQNEAQ (reference sequence). The CDR3 region has the DNA TGTGCCAGCAGCTCAACCGCAAGCGGGGGGGCCTACAATGAGCAGTTCTTC. Its translation: CASSSTASGGAYNEQFF.

This rearrangement joins TRBV18 to TRBJ2-7; unclear D gene. This CDR3 is built from 12 residues. Germline V CDR1 and CDR2: KGHSH, LQKENI. Trimming removed 2 bases at V and 6 bases at J, with 8 bases between. The CDR3 bases are TGTGCCAGCTCACCAGCCCGCGCCGAGCAGTACTTC. Residues: CASSPARAEQYF.

The chain combines TRBV5-8 with TRBJ2-3; D gene unclear. This CDR3 region has 13 residues. The germline gives CDR1 SGHTS, CDR2 YDEGEE. The V gene lost 2 bases and the J gene lost 2 bases, with 6 bases spanning the gap. The CDR3 nucleotides are TGTGCCAGCAGCTTTCAGTACACAGATACGCAGTATTTT. This gives the protein CASSFQYTDTQYF.

The chain employs TRBV19 and TRBJ1-6; tentatively, D is TRBD1 (5 bases). The germline gives CDR1 LNHDA, CDR2 SQIVND (reference sequence). The CDR3 loop spans 13 amino acids. Trimming took off 7 bases at V and 10 bases at J, with 14 bases between the two ends. CDR3 coding DNA: TGTGCCAGTACCCCGACGGGGGAGTCACCCCTCCACTTT. Its translation: CASTPTGESPLHF.

This chain links TRBV3-1 (or the pseudogene TRBV3-2) with TRBJ1-1; 9 bases agree with TRBD1. Germline V gives CDR1 LGHDT, CDR2 YNNKEL (reference sequence). CDR3 length: 15 residues. Unmatched junction bases numbered 2, after V lost 2 bases and J lost 1 base. This CDR3 reads CASSQMGQGNTEAFF. The CDR3 nucleotides read TGTGCCAGCAGCCAAATGGGACAGGGGAACACTGAAGCTTTCTTT.

The genes are TRBV18 and TRBJ2-5; 7 bases fit TRBD2. CDR3 length: 18 amino acids. The V segment lost 2 bases and the J segment 1 base; nucleotides outside the gene matches: 13. CDR1 and CDR2 (germline): KGHSH, LQKENI. The CDR3 sequence: CASSPLFKPSGFQETQYF. The CDR3 DNA reads as TGTGCCAGCTCACCATTATTTAAGCCTAGCGGATTCCAAGAGACCCAGTACTTC.

J is TRBJ2-1 and V is TRBV7-8; D not certain. Germline V gives CDR1 SGHVS, CDR2 FQNEAQ. The V end lost 2 bases, the J end lost 8 bases, and 10 bases lay between the germline ends. The CDR3 contains 13 residues. The CDR3 loop is CASSLKIFDEQFF. In DNA form, the CDR3 reads TGTGCCAGCAGCTTAAAAATCTTCGATGAGCAGTTCTTC.

This chain uses TRBV6-2 or TRBV6-3 with TRBJ2-3; D is ambiguous. Deletions cut 2 bases from V and 2 bases from J, with 8 bases between. The CDR3 sequence is 14 residues long. Germline CDR1 MNHEY, CDR2 SVGEGT. Here the CDR3 reads CASSYLTYTDTQYF. For the CDR3, the DNA is TGTGCCAGCAGTTACCTTACTTACACAGATACGCAGTATTTT.

The rearrangement uses TRBV3-1 (or the pseudogene TRBV3-2) and TRBJ2-5; D possibly corresponds to TRBD1 (6 bases). There are 15 residues in the CDR3. The germline V gene has CDR1 LGHDT and CDR2 YNNKEL (reference sequence). V was clipped by 4 bases and J by 5 bases, with 17 bases between them. The CDR3 spells CASSLNMGQVETQYF. For the CDR3, the DNA is TGTGCCAGCAGCCTGAACATGGGACAAGTGGAGACCCAGTACTTC.

The chain's CDR3 is CASSIIGSGPTGNEQFF. Here the CDR3 DNA reads TGTGCCAGCAGCATCATAGGCAGCGGCCCCACGGGAAATGAGCAGTTCTTC. The chain joins TRBV5-4 to TRBJ2-1, with D possibly matching TRBD2 (5 bases). Germline CDR1 SGHNT, CDR2 YYREEE (reference sequence). This CDR3 spans 17 amino acids. Trimming stripped 4 bases from V and 7 bases from J, with 24 bases between.

The V gene is TRBV10-3, the J gene TRBJ1-1, with 7 nucleotides matching TRBD1. In germline, CDR1 is ENHRY, CDR2 SYGVKD. The CDR3 consists of 14 residues. The junction had 11 bases not matched to a gene; V was cut back by 10 bases and J by 3 bases. The CDR3 DNA sequence: TGTGCCACCAGGCAGGGGGGTGAGGACACTGAAGCTTTCTTT. It codes for CATRQGGEDTEAFF.

J is TRBJ1-3 and V is TRBV19; perhaps TRBD1 as D (6 bases). Germline assignment: CDR1 LNHDA and CDR2 SQIVND (reference sequence). The CDR3 runs 16 residues. V lost 4 bases to trimming and J lost 1 base, with 14 bases between them. The CDR3 nucleotides read TGTGCCAGTAGTAACCCAAGCGGACAGTCTGGAAACACCATATATTTT. It specifies CASSNPSGQSGNTIYF.

The CDR3 loop reads CASSLAPGLNTEAFF. Written as DNA, the CDR3 is TGCGCCAGCAGCTTGGCCCCAGGGCTAAACACTGAAGCTTTCTTT. The chain couples TRBV5-1 to TRBJ1-1; possibly TRBD1 for D (5 bases). Germline-derived CDR1 and CDR2 are SGHRS and YFSETQ. The CDR3 covers 15 residues. V was cut by 0 bases and J by 2 bases, with 11 bases left in between.

V is TRBV5-4 and J is TRBJ2-7; TRBD2 matches 14 bases. The CDR3 length is 15 residues. Germline V gene data show CDR1 as SGHNT and CDR2 as YYREEE (reference sequence). J gave up 6 bases and V 3 bases, and 5 bases lay outside the gene matches. In DNA form, the CDR3 reads TGTGCCAGCAGCTCAGGGACTAGCGGGAGATCCGAGCAGTACTTC. Protein: CASSSGTSGRSEQYF.

Worth noting for this clone: This specimen includes other DNA sequences encoding the same CDR3. CDR3 nucleotides: TGCGCCAGCAGCCCCGGAGGAACTAATGAAAAACTGTTTTTT. Protein product: CASSPGGTNEKLFF. The chain couples TRBV5-1 to TRBJ1-4; D is uncertain. CDR1 and CDR2 from the germline V gene are SGHRS and YFSETQ. This CDR3 region has 14 residues. Trimming took 4 bases from V and 1 from J, leaving 8 bases between them.

The chain joins TRBV30 to TRBJ1-1, with 8 bases lining up with TRBD1. The J segment lost 4 bases and the V segment lost 7 bases, leaving 8 bases of the junction unmatched. The CDR3 contains 13 residues. Germline-derived CDR1 and CDR2 are GTSNPN and SVGIG (reference sequence). CDR3 amino acids: CAFRTGTATEAFF. Written as DNA, the CDR3 is TGTGCCTTTCGGACAGGGACGGCCACTGAAGCTTTCTTT. The variable domain in full, with the rest retrieved from reference TRBV30 and TRBJ1-1, is SQTIHQWPATLVQPVGSPLSLECTVEGTSNPNLYWYRQAAGRGLQLLFYSVGIGQISSEVPQNLSASRPQDRQFILSSKKLLLSDSGFYLCAFRTGTATEAFFGQGTRLTVV.

The chain recombines TRBV24-1 with TRBJ2-6, with D unresolved. V gave up 3 bases and J gave up 2 bases, with 10 bases separating them. CDR3 length equals 16 residues. Germline CDR1 KGHDR, CDR2 SFDVKD. CDR3 DNA: TGTGCCACCAGTGATCGATCGAGTCCTGGGGCCAACGTCCTGACTTTC. It translates to CATSDRSSPGANVLTF.

The chain uses TRBV5-4 and TRBJ2-7, with 8 bases lining up with TRBD2. The CDR3 length is 16 residues. Per germline, CDR1 SGHNT and CDR2 YYREEE (reference sequence). The V segment lost 3 bases and the J segment 3 bases; nucleotides outside the gene matches: 11. The CDR3 DNA reads as TGTGCCAGCAGCTCTCCAAGCGGGAGCCTTAACTACGAGCAGTACTTC. It yields the protein CASSSPSGSLNYEQYF.

V and J are TRBV3-1 (or the pseudogene TRBV3-2) and TRBJ2-7; D not resolved. The CDR3 loop spans 14 amino acids. Germline CDR1 is LGHDT and CDR2 is YNNKEL (reference sequence). The germline V and J ends were trimmed by 0 bases and 3 bases, with 9 bases remaining between them. CDR3 residues: CASSQDFGLYEQYF. CDR3 DNA sequence: TGTGCCAGCAGCCAAGATTTTGGGCTCTACGAGCAGTACTTC.

The V gene is TRBV6-5, the J gene TRBJ2-4, with TRBD1 as a possible D gene (6 bases). CDR3 length: 15 amino acids. The germline V gene has CDR1 MNHEY and CDR2 SVGAGI. V lost 7 bases and J 3 bases, leaving 16 bases between the germline ends. The CDR3 protein is CASTSTDRNKNIQYF. The CDR3 DNA sequence: TGTGCCAGCACCTCAACGGACAGAAACAAAAACATTCAGTACTTC.

The rearrangement links TRBV28 to TRBJ1-6; a possible D gene is TRBD1 (6 bases). This CDR3 contains 14 residues. The V end lost 9 bases, the J end lost 7 bases, and 16 bases lay between the germline ends. Germline V lookup: CDR1 MDHEN, CDR2 SYDVKM. CDR3 nucleotide sequence: TGTGCCAGTCTCCTCGCTGGGGGCAATTCACCCCTCCACTTT. It codes for CASLLAGGNSPLHF.

J is TRBJ1-2 and V is TRBV25-1; TRBD1 matches at 7 bases. This CDR3 contains 15 residues. The germline V gene has CDR1 MGHDK and CDR2 SYGVNS. The V and J ends lost 1 base and 8 bases, in that order; junction bases with no gene match: 10. CDR3 DNA sequence: TGTGCCAGCAGTGAATCTCACAGACAGGGAGGCGGCTACACCTTC. Residues: CASSESHRQGGGYTF.

V and J are TRBV7-8 and TRBJ2-1; D perhaps matches TRBD2 (5 bases). The V end lost 0 bases, the J end lost 8 bases, and 11 bases lay between the germline ends. The germline gives CDR1 SGHVS, CDR2 FQNEAQ. This CDR3 has 14 amino acids. DNA of the CDR3: TGTGCCAGCAGCTTAGCGAGCGGAGGTTATGAGCAGTTCTTC. Encoded protein: CASSLASGGYEQFF.

The CDR3 sequence is CRAVGDEQFF. For the CDR3, the DNA is TGCAGGGCGGTAGGGGATGAGCAGTTCTTC. The genes are TRBV20-1 and TRBJ2-1; a possible D gene is TRBD1 (5 bases). The V gene's germline CDR1 is DFQATT and CDR2 SNEGSKA (reference sequence). This CDR3 has 10 amino acids.

The rearrangement uses TRBV7-8 and TRBJ2-6, with D perhaps TRBD2 (5 bases). V lost 2 bases and J lost 2, with 10 bases in between. This CDR3 region has 16 residues. CDR1 and CDR2 from the germline V gene are SGHVS and FQNEAQ. Here the CDR3 reads CASSLRVEAGANVLTF. The DNA of the CDR3 is TGTGCCAGCAGCTTACGTGTGGAGGCTGGGGCCAACGTCCTGACTTTC.